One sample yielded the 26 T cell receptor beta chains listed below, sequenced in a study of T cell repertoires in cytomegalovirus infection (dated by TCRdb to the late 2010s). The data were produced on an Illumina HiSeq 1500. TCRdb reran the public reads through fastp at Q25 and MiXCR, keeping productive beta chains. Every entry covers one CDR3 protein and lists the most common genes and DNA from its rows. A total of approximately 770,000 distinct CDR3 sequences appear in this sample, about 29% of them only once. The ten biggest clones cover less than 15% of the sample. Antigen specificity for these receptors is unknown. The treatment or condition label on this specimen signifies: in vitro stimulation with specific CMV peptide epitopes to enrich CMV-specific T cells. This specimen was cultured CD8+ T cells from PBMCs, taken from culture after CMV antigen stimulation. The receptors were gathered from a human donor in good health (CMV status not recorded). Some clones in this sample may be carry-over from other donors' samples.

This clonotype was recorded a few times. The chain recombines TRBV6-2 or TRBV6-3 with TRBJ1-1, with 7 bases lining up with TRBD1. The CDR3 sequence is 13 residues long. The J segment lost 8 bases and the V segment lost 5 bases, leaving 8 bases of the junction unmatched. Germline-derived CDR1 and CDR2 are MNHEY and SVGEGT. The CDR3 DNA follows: TGTGCCAGCAGTCTTACCCACAGGGGAGAAGCTTTCTTT. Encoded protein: CASSLTHRGEAFF.

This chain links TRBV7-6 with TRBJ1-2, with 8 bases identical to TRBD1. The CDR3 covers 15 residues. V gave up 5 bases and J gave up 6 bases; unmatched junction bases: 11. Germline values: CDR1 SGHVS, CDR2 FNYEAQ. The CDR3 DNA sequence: TGTGCCAGCAGCCAAAATATGGAACAGGGGGATGGCTACACCTTC. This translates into CASSQNMEQGDGYTF. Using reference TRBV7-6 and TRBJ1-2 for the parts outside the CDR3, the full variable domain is GAGVSQSPRYKVTKRGQDVALRCDPISGHVSLYWYRQALGQGPEFLTYFNYEAQQDKSGLPNDRFSAERPEGSISTLTIQRTEQRDSAMYRCASSQNMEQGDGYTFGSGTRLTVV.

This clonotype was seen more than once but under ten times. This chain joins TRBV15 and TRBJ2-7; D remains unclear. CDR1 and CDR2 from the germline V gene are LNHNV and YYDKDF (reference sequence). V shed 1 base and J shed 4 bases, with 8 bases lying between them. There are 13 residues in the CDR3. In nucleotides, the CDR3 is TGTGCCACCAGCAGAGCGTCAGTATACGAGCAGTACTTC. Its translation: CATSRASVYEQYF.

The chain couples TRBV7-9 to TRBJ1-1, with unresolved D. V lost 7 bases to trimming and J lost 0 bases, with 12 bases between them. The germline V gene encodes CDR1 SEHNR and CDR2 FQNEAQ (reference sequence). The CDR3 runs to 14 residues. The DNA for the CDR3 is TGTGCCAGCACAAGAGACGCTATGAACACTGAAGCTTTCTTT. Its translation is CASTRDAMNTEAFF.

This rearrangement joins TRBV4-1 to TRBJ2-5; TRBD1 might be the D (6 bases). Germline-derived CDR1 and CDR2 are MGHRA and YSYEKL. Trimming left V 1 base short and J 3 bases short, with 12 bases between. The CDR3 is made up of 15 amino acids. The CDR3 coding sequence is TGCGCCAGCAGCCAAGTTTGGACAGTCGAAGAGACCCAGTACTTC. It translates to CASSQVWTVEETQYF.

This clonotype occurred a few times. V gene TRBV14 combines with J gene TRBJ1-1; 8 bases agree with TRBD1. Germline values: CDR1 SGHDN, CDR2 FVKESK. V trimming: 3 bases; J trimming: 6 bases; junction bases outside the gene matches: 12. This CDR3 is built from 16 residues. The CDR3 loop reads CASSHKVRTGFAEAFF. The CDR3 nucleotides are TGTGCCAGCAGCCACAAGGTCCGGACAGGGTTCGCTGAAGCTTTCTTT. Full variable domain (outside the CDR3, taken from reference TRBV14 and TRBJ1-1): EAGVTQFPSHSVIEKGQTVTLRCDPISGHDNLYWYRRVMGKEIKFLLHFVKESKQDESGMPNNRFLAERTGGTYSTLKVQPAELEDSGVYFCASSHKVRTGFAEAFFGQGTRLTVV.

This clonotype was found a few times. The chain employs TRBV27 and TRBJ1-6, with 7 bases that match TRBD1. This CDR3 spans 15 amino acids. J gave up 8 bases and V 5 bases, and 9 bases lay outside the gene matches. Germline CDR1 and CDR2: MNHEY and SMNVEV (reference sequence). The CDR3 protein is CASSPRTGPYSPLHF. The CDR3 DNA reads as TGTGCCAGCAGTCCAAGGACAGGACCTTATTCACCCCTCCACTTT.

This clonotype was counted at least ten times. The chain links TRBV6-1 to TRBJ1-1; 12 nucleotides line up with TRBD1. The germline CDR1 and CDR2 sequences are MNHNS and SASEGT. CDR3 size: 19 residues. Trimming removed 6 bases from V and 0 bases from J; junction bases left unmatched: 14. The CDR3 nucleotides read TGTGCCAGCAGAATCTTATCCGGGACAGGGGGCCCAATGAACACTGAAGCTTTCTTT. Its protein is CASRILSGTGGPMNTEAFF.

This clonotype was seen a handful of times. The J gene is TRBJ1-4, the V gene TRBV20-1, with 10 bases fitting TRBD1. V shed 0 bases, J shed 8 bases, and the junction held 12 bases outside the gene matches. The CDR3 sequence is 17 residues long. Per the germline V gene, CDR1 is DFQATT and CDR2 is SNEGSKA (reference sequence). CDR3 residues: CSARDFSPTGGLEKLFF. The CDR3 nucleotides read TGCAGTGCTAGAGATTTCAGCCCGACAGGGGGCCTGGAAAAACTGTTTTTT.

In nucleotides, the CDR3 is TGTGCCAGCACCGCTTGGGAACATACAGATACGCAGTATTTT. It codes for CASTAWEHTDTQYF. The V and J genes are TRBV7-9 and TRBJ2-3, with D uncertain. Germline V gene data show CDR1 as SEHNR and CDR2 as FQNEAQ (reference sequence). The ends were cut back, 7 bases at V and 3 bases at J, with 14 bases in the middle. This CDR3 is 14 amino acids long.

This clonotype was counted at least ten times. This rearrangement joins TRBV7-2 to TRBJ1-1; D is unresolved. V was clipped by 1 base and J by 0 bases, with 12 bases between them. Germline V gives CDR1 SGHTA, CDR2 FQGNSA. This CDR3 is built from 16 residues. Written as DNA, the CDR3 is TGTGCCAGCAGCTTAGGGGTGTTCCACCTGAACACTGAAGCTTTCTTT. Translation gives CASSLGVFHLNTEAFF.

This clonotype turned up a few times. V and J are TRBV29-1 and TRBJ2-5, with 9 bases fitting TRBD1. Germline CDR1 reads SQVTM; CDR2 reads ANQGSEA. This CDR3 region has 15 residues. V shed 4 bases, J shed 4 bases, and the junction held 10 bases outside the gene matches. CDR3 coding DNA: TGCAGCGTTGGGACAGGGGACGGATGGCGAGAGACCCAGTACTTC. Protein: CSVGTGDGWRETQYF. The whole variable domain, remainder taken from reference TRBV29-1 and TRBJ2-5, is SAVISQKPSRDICQRGTSLTIQCQVDSQVTMMFWYRQQPGQSLTLIATANQGSEATYESGFVIDKFPISRPNLTFSTLTVSNMSPEDSSIYLCSVGTGDGWRETQYFGPGTRLLVL.

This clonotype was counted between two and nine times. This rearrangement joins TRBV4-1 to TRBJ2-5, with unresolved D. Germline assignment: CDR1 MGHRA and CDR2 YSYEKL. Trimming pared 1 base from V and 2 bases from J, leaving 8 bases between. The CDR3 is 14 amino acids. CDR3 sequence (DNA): TGCGCCAGCAGCCAAGGGACGGATCAAGAGACCCAGTACTTC. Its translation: CASSQGTDQETQYF.

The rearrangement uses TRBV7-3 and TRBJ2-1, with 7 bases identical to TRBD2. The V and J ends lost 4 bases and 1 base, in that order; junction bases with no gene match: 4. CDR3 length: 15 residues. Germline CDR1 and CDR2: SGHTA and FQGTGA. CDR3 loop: CASSSRGDSYNEQFF. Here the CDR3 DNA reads TGTGCCAGCAGCTCTCGGGGGGATTCCTACAATGAGCAGTTCTTC.

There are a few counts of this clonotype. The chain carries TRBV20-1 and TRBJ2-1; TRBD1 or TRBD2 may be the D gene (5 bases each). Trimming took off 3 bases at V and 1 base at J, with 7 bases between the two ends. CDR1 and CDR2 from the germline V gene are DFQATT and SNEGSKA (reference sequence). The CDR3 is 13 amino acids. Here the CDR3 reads CSASWGSYNEQFF. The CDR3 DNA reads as TGCAGTGCTAGCTGGGGGTCCTACAATGAGCAGTTCTTC.

DNA of the CDR3: TGTGCCAGTAGTATACCCCCGGGACAGGGGGAAAACATTCAGTACTTC. Protein product: CASSIPPGQGENIQYF. The V and J genes are TRBV19 and TRBJ2-4, with 11 bases identical to TRBD1. The V and J ends lost 2 bases and 5 bases, in that order; junction bases with no gene match: 5. The germline V gene has CDR1 LNHDA and CDR2 SQIVND (reference sequence). The CDR3 sequence is 16 residues long.

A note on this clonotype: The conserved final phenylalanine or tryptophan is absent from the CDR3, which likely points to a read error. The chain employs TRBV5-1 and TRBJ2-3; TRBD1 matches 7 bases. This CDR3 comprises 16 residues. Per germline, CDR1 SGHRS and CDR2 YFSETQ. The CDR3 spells CASSLGQFISTDTQYS. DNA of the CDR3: TGCGCCAGCAGTTTGGGACAGTTTATTAGCACAGATACGCAGTATTCT.

In DNA form, the CDR3 reads TGCGCCAGCAGCCAAGGGGGAACGGGGGCGGTTGGAAACACCATATATTTT. It encodes CASSQGGTGAVGNTIYF. The chain has TRBV4-1 and TRBJ1-3, with a weak D call TRBD1 (6 bases). Germline V lookup: CDR1 MGHRA, CDR2 YSYEKL. Trimming pared 1 base from V and 3 bases from J, leaving 16 bases between. This CDR3 has 17 amino acids.

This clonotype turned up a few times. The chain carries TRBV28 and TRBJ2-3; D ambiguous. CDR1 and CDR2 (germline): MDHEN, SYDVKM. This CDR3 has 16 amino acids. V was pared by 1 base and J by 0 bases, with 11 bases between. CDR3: CASSLFPTDSTDTQYF. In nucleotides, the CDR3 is TGTGCCAGCAGTTTATTCCCCACAGACAGCACAGATACGCAGTATTTT.

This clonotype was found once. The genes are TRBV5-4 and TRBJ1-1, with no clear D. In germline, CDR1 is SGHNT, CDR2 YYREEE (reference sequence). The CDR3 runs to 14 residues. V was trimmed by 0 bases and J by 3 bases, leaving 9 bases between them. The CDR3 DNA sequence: TGTGCCAGCAGCTTGGAACCTACGCACACTGAAGCTTTCTTT. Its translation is CASSLEPTHTEAFF.

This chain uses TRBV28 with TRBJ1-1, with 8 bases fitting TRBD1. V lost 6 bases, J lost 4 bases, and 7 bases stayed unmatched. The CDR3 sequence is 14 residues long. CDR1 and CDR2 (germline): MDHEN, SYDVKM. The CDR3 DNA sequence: TGTGCCAGCAGGTCCAGGGGGCGGTCCACTGAAGCTTTCTTT. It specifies CASRSRGRSTEAFF.

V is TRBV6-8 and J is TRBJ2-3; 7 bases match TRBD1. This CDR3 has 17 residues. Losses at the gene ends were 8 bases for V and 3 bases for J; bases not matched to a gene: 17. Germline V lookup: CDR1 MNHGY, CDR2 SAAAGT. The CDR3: CASALGGDRVATDTQYF. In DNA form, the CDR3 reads TGTGCCAGCGCCCTCGGAGGAGACAGGGTAGCGACAGATACGCAGTATTTT.

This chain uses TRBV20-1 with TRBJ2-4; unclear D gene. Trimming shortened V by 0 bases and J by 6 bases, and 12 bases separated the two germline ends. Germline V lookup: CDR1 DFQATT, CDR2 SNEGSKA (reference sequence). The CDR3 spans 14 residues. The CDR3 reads CSARDQRDRNIQYF. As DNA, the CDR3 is TGCAGTGCTAGAGATCAACGAGACCGAAACATTCAGTACTTC.

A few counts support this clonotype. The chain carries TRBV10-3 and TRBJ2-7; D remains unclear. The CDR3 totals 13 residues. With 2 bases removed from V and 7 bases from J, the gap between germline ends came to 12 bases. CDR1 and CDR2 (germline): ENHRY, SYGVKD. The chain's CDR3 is CAISEEVGQEQYV. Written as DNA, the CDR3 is TGTGCCATCAGTGAGGAAGTAGGTCAAGAGCAGTACGTC.

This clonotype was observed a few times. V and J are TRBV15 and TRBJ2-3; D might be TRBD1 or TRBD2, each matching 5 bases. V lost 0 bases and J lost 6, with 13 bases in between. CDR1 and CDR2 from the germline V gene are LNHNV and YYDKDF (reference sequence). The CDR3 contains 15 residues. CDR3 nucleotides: TGTGCCACCAGCAGAGAGGGACGGCCCGTGGATACGCAGTATTTT. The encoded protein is CATSREGRPVDTQYF.

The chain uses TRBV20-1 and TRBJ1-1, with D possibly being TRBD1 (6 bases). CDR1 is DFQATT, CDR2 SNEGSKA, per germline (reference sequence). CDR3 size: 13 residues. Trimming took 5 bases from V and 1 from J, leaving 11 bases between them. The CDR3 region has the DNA TGCAGTGCTCTAGGAGGGGGGAACACTGAAGCTTTCTTT. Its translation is CSALGGGNTEAFF.